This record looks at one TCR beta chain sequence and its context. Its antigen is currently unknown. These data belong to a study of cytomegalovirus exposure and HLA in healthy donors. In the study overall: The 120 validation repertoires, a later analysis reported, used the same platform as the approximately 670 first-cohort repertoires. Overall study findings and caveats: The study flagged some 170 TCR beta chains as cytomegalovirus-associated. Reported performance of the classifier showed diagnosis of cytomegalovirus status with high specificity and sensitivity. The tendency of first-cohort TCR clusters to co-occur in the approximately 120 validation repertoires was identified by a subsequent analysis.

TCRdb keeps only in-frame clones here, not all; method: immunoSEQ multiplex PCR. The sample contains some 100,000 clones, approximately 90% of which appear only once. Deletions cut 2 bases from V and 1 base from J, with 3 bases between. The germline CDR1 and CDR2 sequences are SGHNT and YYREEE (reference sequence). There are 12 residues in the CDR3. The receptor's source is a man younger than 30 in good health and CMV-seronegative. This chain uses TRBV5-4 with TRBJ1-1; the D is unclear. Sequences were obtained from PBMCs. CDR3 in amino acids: CASSFGNTEAFF. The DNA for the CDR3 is TGTGCCAGCAGCTTCGGGAACACTGAAGCTTTCTTT.